This T cell receptor (beta chain) stems from a study of response to subunit inactivated influenza vaccine. Germline CDR1 and CDR2: SGDLS and YYNGEE. CDR3 size: 12 residues. Trimming cost V 0 bases and J 10 bases, with 8 bases left between them. There are a few counts of this clonotype. A single record per CDR3 protein comes from TCRdb applying MiXCR to the RT-PCR reads. The sample lists some 200,000 distinct CDR3 sequences, about 12% seen once, with 25% to 30% in the top ten. This sample also belongs to another study, concerning T cells expressing NK-cell markers. That report notes: The TCR beta cDNA came from 5'RACE template switching with UMIs. Researchers report these clonotypes also headed the CD3+CD56-NKG2C+ fraction in several donors.

This material consisted of CD8+ T cells sorted from PBMCs, taken 12 days after vaccination. The sequence came from a man aged 50-59 years who received an inactivated influenza vaccine. This rearrangement joins TRBV9 to TRBJ2-1; D not certain. The CDR3 coding sequence is TGTGCCAGCAGCGTAGAGGGTCGCGAGCAGTTCTTC. It is translated as CASSVEGREQFF.